These T cell receptor beta chains were read from a single sample in a study of T cell responses to AZD1222 COVID-19 vaccine. Produced via immunoSEQ multiplex PCR; TCRdb's table is partial and in-frame only. The table includes roughly 120,000 clones, more than 70% detected once. Sample: peripheral blood, taken 28 days after the second AZD1222 dose. These receptors all come from an adult who received the AZD1222 COVID-19 vaccine. The CDR3 runs from the conserved cysteine through the conserved F or W. The D gene is left open where the match is weak. Where a row states a size, it is once, few, many or the class of an expanded clone; other rows omit it.

v_call: TRBV4-2
j_call: TRBJ2-2
d_call: -
clone_size: -
cdr3_aa: CASSQDNRNTGELFF
cdr3_nt: TGTGCCAGCAGCCAAGATAACAGGAACACCGGGGAGCTGTTTTTT

v_call: TRBV28
j_call: TRBJ1-2
d_call: -
clone_size: few
cdr3_aa: CASRPGDGGYTF
cdr3_nt: TGTGCCAGCCGTCCCGGCGACGGTGGCTACACCTTC

v_call: TRBV11-3
j_call: TRBJ1-3
d_call: TRBD1
clone_size: -
cdr3_aa: CASSLGQGPTGNTIYF
cdr3_nt: TGTGCCAGCAGCTTAGGACAGGGGCCCACTGGAAACACCATATATTTT

v_call: TRBV13
j_call: TRBJ1-1
d_call: TRBD1
clone_size: once
cdr3_aa: CASSLGTGRTEAFF
cdr3_nt: TGTGCCAGCAGCTTAGGGACAGGGAGGACTGAAGCTTTCTTT

v_call: TRBV4-3
j_call: TRBJ1-3
d_call: -
clone_size: -
cdr3_aa: CASSQEGRTFGFSGNTIYF
cdr3_nt: TGCGCCAGCAGCCAAGAAGGGAGGACCTTCGGGTTCTCTGGAAACACCATATATTTT

v_call: TRBV30
j_call: TRBJ2-7
d_call: -
clone_size: -
cdr3_aa: CAWSVSSYEQYF
cdr3_nt: TGTGCCTGGAGTGTATCCTCCTACGAGCAGTACTTC

v_call: TRBV6-5
j_call: TRBJ1-6
d_call: -
clone_size: -
cdr3_aa: CASSYSGSSYNSPLHF
cdr3_nt: TGTGCCAGCAGTTACTCCGGGAGCTCCTATAATTCACCCCTCCACTTT

v_call: TRBV6-5
j_call: TRBJ2-7
d_call: TRBD2
clone_size: -
cdr3_aa: CASSYSGGAITYEQYF
cdr3_nt: TGTGCCAGCAGTTACTCCGGGGGGGCGATAACCTACGAGCAGTACTTC

v_call: TRBV9
j_call: TRBJ2-3
d_call: -
clone_size: -
cdr3_aa: CASSVVGGGDTQYF
cdr3_nt: TGTGCCAGCAGCGTAGTTGGGGGTGGAGATACGCAGTATTTT

v_call: TRBV28
j_call: TRBJ1-5
d_call: -
clone_size: -
cdr3_aa: CASRQAYRYQPQHF
cdr3_nt: TGTGCCAGCAGACAAGCCTATAGATATCAGCCCCAGCATTTT

v_call: TRBV7-3
j_call: TRBJ2-1
d_call: -
clone_size: -
cdr3_aa: CASSDGGPSNEQFF
cdr3_nt: TGTGCCAGCTCCGACGGGGGGCCCTCCAATGAGCAGTTCTTC

v_call: TRBV7-2
j_call: TRBJ1-2
d_call: TRBD1
clone_size: -
cdr3_aa: CASSHPRGQGAGGYTF
cdr3_nt: TGTGCCAGCAGCCATCCTCGGGGACAGGGGGCAGGTGGCTACACCTTC

v_call: TRBV13
j_call: TRBJ2-7
d_call: -
clone_size: -
cdr3_aa: CASSLGAGRQYF
cdr3_nt: TGTGCCAGCAGCTTAGGTGCGGGGCGTCAGTACTTC

v_call: TRBV28
j_call: TRBJ1-2
d_call: -
clone_size: -
cdr3_aa: CASSFQGGSGGYTF
cdr3_nt: TGTGCCAGCAGTTTTCAAGGGGGATCCGGTGGCTACACCTTC

v_call: TRBV5-4
j_call: TRBJ1-2
d_call: -
clone_size: once
cdr3_aa: CASSLDVGGRDGYTF
cdr3_nt: TGTGCCAGCAGCTTGGACGTGGGGGGGAGGGATGGCTACACCTTC

v_call: TRBV9
j_call: TRBJ2-1
d_call: TRBD2
clone_size: -
cdr3_aa: CASSVAGAGGYNEQFF
cdr3_nt: TGTGCCAGCAGCGTAGCAGGCGCGGGGGGTTACAATGAGCAGTTCTTC

v_call: TRBV20-1
j_call: TRBJ2-7
d_call: -
clone_size: -
cdr3_aa: CSASSGHEQYF
cdr3_nt: TGCAGTGCTAGCAGTGGACACGAGCAGTACTTC

v_call: TRBV5-3
j_call: TRBJ2-7
d_call: -
clone_size: -
cdr3_aa: CARSPFRTSYEQYF
cdr3_nt: TGTGCCAGAAGCCCTTTCAGAACTTCCTACGAGCAGTACTTC

v_call: TRBV10-3
j_call: TRBJ2-3
d_call: -
clone_size: -
cdr3_aa: CAILKADTQYF
cdr3_nt: TGTGCCATCTTAAAAGCAGATACGCAGTATTTT

v_call: TRBV19
j_call: TRBJ1-2
d_call: TRBD1
clone_size: -
cdr3_aa: CASARTGNGYTF
cdr3_nt: TGTGCCAGTGCCCGGACAGGGAATGGCTACACCTTC

v_call: TRBV30
j_call: TRBJ1-5
d_call: -
clone_size: many
cdr3_aa: CAWSVWGQGQPQHF
cdr3_nt: TGTGCCTGGAGTGTATGGGGGCAGGGACAGCCCCAGCATTTT

v_call: TRBV28
j_call: TRBJ1-4
d_call: -
clone_size: -
cdr3_aa: CASRNGGAREKLFF
cdr3_nt: TGTGCCAGCAGAAATGGGGGGGCGCGGGAAAAACTGTTTTTT

v_call: TRBV5-1
j_call: TRBJ2-1
d_call: TRBD1
clone_size: -
cdr3_aa: CASSLQGYEQFF
cdr3_nt: TGCGCCAGCAGCTTACAGGGGTATGAGCAGTTCTTC

v_call: TRBV7-2
j_call: TRBJ1-5
d_call: -
clone_size: -
cdr3_aa: CASSFGRHQPQHF
cdr3_nt: TGTGCCAGCAGCTTTGGTAGGCATCAGCCCCAGCATTTT

v_call: TRBV5-1
j_call: TRBJ1-3
d_call: -
clone_size: -
cdr3_aa: CASQQGSSSGNTIYF
cdr3_nt: TGCGCCAGTCAACAGGGCTCGAGCTCTGGAAACACCATATATTTT

v_call: TRBV6-1
j_call: TRBJ1-2
d_call: -
clone_size: few
cdr3_aa: CASSEAGNYGYTF
cdr3_nt: TGTGCCAGCAGTGAAGCAGGGAACTATGGCTACACCTTC

v_call: TRBV5-1
j_call: TRBJ1-5
d_call: TRBD1
clone_size: -
cdr3_aa: CASSLGPTTGGFKPQHF
cdr3_nt: TGCGCCAGCAGCTTGGGGCCAACTACAGGGGGCTTTAAGCCCCAGCATTTT

v_call: TRBV19
j_call: TRBJ1-4
d_call: -
clone_size: once
cdr3_aa: CASSIVPGATNEKLFF
cdr3_nt: TGTGCCAGTAGTATAGTTCCAGGAGCAACTAATGAAAAACTGTTTTTT

v_call: TRBV3-1/TRBV3-2
j_call: TRBJ1-2
d_call: TRBD1
clone_size: -
cdr3_aa: CASSQIGTGGGYTF
cdr3_nt: TGTGCCAGCAGCCAAATTGGGACAGGGGGCGGCTACACCTTC

v_call: TRBV4-3
j_call: TRBJ2-1
d_call: TRBD1
clone_size: -
cdr3_aa: CASSIGQGYNEQFF
cdr3_nt: TGCGCCAGCTCTATCGGACAGGGCTACAATGAGCAGTTCTTC

v_call: TRBV6-5
j_call: TRBJ2-6
d_call: -
clone_size: -
cdr3_aa: CASTGAGANVLTF
cdr3_nt: TGTGCCAGCACGGGGGCTGGGGCCAACGTCCTGACTTTC

v_call: TRBV10-3
j_call: TRBJ1-6
d_call: TRBD1
clone_size: -
cdr3_aa: CAISEQGRVSYNSPLHF
cdr3_nt: TGTGCCATCAGTGAACAGGGGAGGGTCTCCTATAATTCACCCCTCCACTTT

v_call: TRBV5-4
j_call: TRBJ2-6
d_call: TRBD1
clone_size: -
cdr3_aa: CASSPRDRAGANVLTF
cdr3_nt: TGTGCCAGCAGCCCAAGGGACAGGGCTGGGGCCAACGTCCTGACTTTC

v_call: TRBV27
j_call: TRBJ1-6
d_call: -
clone_size: -
cdr3_aa: CASRWTDGHSPLHF
cdr3_nt: TGTGCCAGCAGATGGACAGACGGACATTCACCCCTCCACTTT

v_call: TRBV7-9
j_call: TRBJ1-5
d_call: -
clone_size: -
cdr3_aa: CASSLSGLAGNQPQHF
cdr3_nt: TGTGCCAGCAGCTTAAGTGGTTTGGCGGGCAATCAGCCCCAGCATTTT

v_call: TRBV28
j_call: TRBJ1-3
d_call: TRBD1
clone_size: -
cdr3_aa: CASSLSFAGGGRRNTIYF
cdr3_nt: TGTGCCAGCAGCCTCTCCTTCGCAGGGGGCGGTCGGAGAAACACCATATATTTT

v_call: TRBV7-2
j_call: TRBJ1-6
d_call: TRBD1
clone_size: -
cdr3_aa: CASSTGTGNNSPLHF
cdr3_nt: TGTGCCAGCAGCACCGGGACAGGCAATAATTCACCCCTCCACTTT

v_call: TRBV9
j_call: TRBJ2-1
d_call: -
clone_size: -
cdr3_aa: CASNGGSSSYNEQFF
cdr3_nt: TGTGCCAGCAATGGCGGGTCGAGCTCCTACAATGAGCAGTTCTTC

v_call: TRBV2
j_call: TRBJ1-1
d_call: -
clone_size: -
cdr3_aa: CASSERVLAGLHTEAFF
cdr3_nt: TGTGCCAGCAGTGAACGGGTGTTGGCAGGATTGCACACTGAAGCTTTCTTT

v_call: TRBV5-1
j_call: TRBJ2-7
d_call: TRBD2
clone_size: few
cdr3_aa: CASSPRLAGGSYEQYF
cdr3_nt: TGCGCCAGCAGCCCCCGACTAGCGGGGGGATCCTACGAGCAGTACTTC

v_call: TRBV7-2
j_call: TRBJ1-3
d_call: -
clone_size: -
cdr3_aa: CASSLIQGSGNTIYF
cdr3_nt: TGTGCCAGCAGCTTAATACAGGGCTCTGGAAACACCATATATTTT

v_call: TRBV6-5
j_call: TRBJ1-1
d_call: -
clone_size: -
cdr3_aa: CASSSQRTEAFF
cdr3_nt: TGTGCCAGCAGTTCCCAGAGGACTGAAGCTTTCTTT

v_call: TRBV5-6
j_call: TRBJ2-1
d_call: -
clone_size: -
cdr3_aa: CASSHNRGFTYNEQFF
cdr3_nt: TGTGCCAGCAGCCACAATCGCGGGTTCACCTACAATGAGCAGTTCTTC

v_call: TRBV7-3
j_call: TRBJ2-3
d_call: TRBD2
clone_size: -
cdr3_aa: CASSRRTSGGSTQYF
cdr3_nt: TGTGCCAGCAGCCGCCGGACTAGCGGGGGGAGTACGCAGTATTTT

v_call: TRBV7-2
j_call: TRBJ2-3
d_call: -
clone_size: -
cdr3_aa: CASSFGRGHTQYF
cdr3_nt: TGTGCCAGCAGCTTTGGTCGGGGGCATACGCAGTATTTT

v_call: TRBV6-5
j_call: TRBJ2-1
d_call: TRBD2
clone_size: -
cdr3_aa: CASRPTSGRIDEQFF
cdr3_nt: TGTGCCAGCAGACCAACTAGCGGGAGAATCGATGAGCAGTTCTTC

v_call: TRBV27
j_call: TRBJ2-2
d_call: TRBD1
clone_size: -
cdr3_aa: CASSRWGQSNTGELFF
cdr3_nt: TGTGCCAGCAGTAGATGGGGACAGAGTAACACCGGGGAGCTGTTTTTT

v_call: TRBV25-1
j_call: TRBJ2-3
d_call: -
clone_size: -
cdr3_aa: CASRDSQITDTQYF
cdr3_nt: TGTGCCAGCAGGGACAGCCAGATAACAGATACGCAGTATTTT

v_call: TRBV5-6
j_call: TRBJ1-2
d_call: -
clone_size: -
cdr3_aa: CASSLDRGSDGYTF
cdr3_nt: TGTGCCAGCAGCTTGGATCGGGGGTCAGATGGCTACACCTTC

v_call: TRBV4-3
j_call: TRBJ1-2
d_call: -
clone_size: -
cdr3_aa: CASSKDSTYYGYTF
cdr3_nt: TGCGCCAGCAGCAAGGACAGTACCTACTATGGCTACACCTTC

v_call: TRBV19
j_call: TRBJ1-2
d_call: -
clone_size: -
cdr3_aa: CASSPSVLYSNRYGYTF
cdr3_nt: TGTGCCAGTAGTCCGTCGGTGCTTTACTCCAACCGTTATGGCTACACCTTC

v_call: TRBV28
j_call: TRBJ2-3
d_call: -
clone_size: -
cdr3_aa: CASSLAGTDTQYF
cdr3_nt: TGTGCCAGCAGCCTCGCTGGCACAGATACGCAGTATTTT

v_call: TRBV27
j_call: TRBJ2-2
d_call: -
clone_size: -
cdr3_aa: CASSGRGLTNTGELFF
cdr3_nt: TGTGCCAGCAGCGGCAGGGGACTCACGAACACCGGGGAGCTGTTTTTT

v_call: TRBV9
j_call: TRBJ1-3
d_call: -
clone_size: -
cdr3_aa: CASSEGGSGNTIYF
cdr3_nt: TGTGCCAGCAGCGAGGGGGGGTCTGGAAACACCATATATTTT

v_call: TRBV19
j_call: TRBJ1-5
d_call: TRBD1
clone_size: -
cdr3_aa: CASSTPGGGNGNQPQHF
cdr3_nt: TGTGCCAGTAGTACCCCAGGAGGGGGCAACGGCAATCAGCCCCAGCATTTT